The 23 T cell receptor beta chains below were found in one sample sequenced in a study of blood T cell repertoires in COVID-19. TCRdb's table, derived via immunoSEQ multiplex PCR, lists solely in-frame clones and lacks some. Here the sample spans some 390,000 clones, approximately 89% being singletons. Sequencing was done on a sample of PBMCs or T cells enriched from blood (not recorded which). Receptor source: a woman in her 30s who had recovered from COVID-19.

A remark on this clone: This sequence may be a read error, since a much larger clone differs from it by one base. The chain uses TRBV7-8 and TRBJ1-1; no firm D call. Germline assignment: CDR1 SGHVS and CDR2 FQNEAQ. The CDR3 is 13 amino acids. Trimming removed 5 bases at V and 0 bases at J, with 7 bases between. The chain's CDR3 is CASSPQVNTEAFF. CDR3 DNA: TGTGCCAGCAGCCCCCAGGTGAACACTGAAGCTTTCTTT. Variable domain in full (rest from reference TRBV7-8 and TRBJ1-1): GAGVSQSPRYKVAKRGQDVALRCDPISGHVSLFWYQQALGQGPEFLTYFQNEAQLDKSGLPSDRFFAERPEGSVSTLKIQRTQQEDSAVYLCASSPQVNTEAFFGQGTRLTVV.

The chain has TRBV7-8 and TRBJ1-3; 10 bases agree with TRBD1. This CDR3 is 16 amino acids long. Germline V CDR1 and CDR2: SGHVS, FQNEAQ. The V segment lost 5 bases and the J segment 1 base; nucleotides outside the gene matches: 5. The CDR3 nucleotides read TGTGCCAGCAGCCCGACGGGACAGGGGTCTGGAAACACCATATATTTT. It codes for CASSPTGQGSGNTIYF.

The gene calls are TRBV2 and TRBJ1-6; 7 nucleotides agree with TRBD1. Germline values: CDR1 SNHLY, CDR2 FYNNEI. V shed 6 bases and J 10 bases; nucleotides not matched to a gene: 12. The CDR3 is 15 residues long. Here the CDR3 DNA reads TGTGCCAGCAGCGCCGAACAGGGGAGTCAGTCACCCCTCCACTTT. Translation gives CASSAEQGSQSPLHF.

The V call is TRBV12-3 or TRBV12-4, the J call TRBJ2-3, with D tentatively TRBD1 (6 bases). Trimming removed 6 bases from V and 7 bases from J, with 14 bases in between. This CDR3 spans 13 amino acids. CDR3 in amino acids: CASSPITGNTQYF. The CDR3, as DNA: TGTGCCAGCAGCCCGATAACAGGGAATACGCAGTATTTT.

The V and J genes are TRBV3-1 (or the pseudogene TRBV3-2) and TRBJ1-2; TRBD1 matches at 7 bases. This CDR3 has 15 residues. Germline values: CDR1 LGHDT, CDR2 YNNKEL (reference sequence). V shed 2 bases and J 13 bases; nucleotides not matched to a gene: 16. CDR3 region: CASSQMEGAGQGPTF. CDR3 DNA sequence: TGTGCCAGCAGCCAAATGGAGGGGGCGGGACAAGGGCCCACCTTC.

V gene TRBV7-9 combines with J gene TRBJ1-5; 9 bases map to TRBD1. J was trimmed by 4 bases and V by 1 base; bases with no gene match: 5. Germline CDR1 SEHNR, CDR2 FQNEAQ (reference sequence). The CDR3 loop spans 16 amino acids. The CDR3 region has the DNA TGTGCCAGCAGCTTAGGACAGGGGGTAGGTAATCAGCCCCAGCATTTT. As protein: CASSLGQGVGNQPQHF. The full variable domain, with the rest looked up from reference TRBV7-9 and TRBJ1-5, is DTGVSQNPRHKITKRGQNVTFRCDPISEHNRLYWYRQTLGQGPEFLTYFQNEAQLEKSRLLSDRFSAERPKGSFSTLEIQRTEQGDSAMYLCASSLGQGVGNQPQHFGDGTRLSIL.

The V gene is TRBV28, the J gene TRBJ1-1, with D possibly matching TRBD1 (5 bases). This CDR3 comprises 14 residues. The V gene's germline CDR1 is MDHEN and CDR2 SYDVKM. V lost 3 bases and J lost 3, with 11 bases in between. The CDR3 DNA reads TGTGCCAGCAGTTTGATAAAAGGGGACACTGAAGCTTTCTTT. Translated: CASSLIKGDTEAFF.

This sequence joins TRBV18 and TRBJ1-5, with a tentative D call TRBD1 (5 bases). The ends were cut back, 5 bases at V and 3 bases at J, with 14 bases in the middle. Germline V CDR1 and CDR2: KGHSH, LQKENI. There are 15 residues in the CDR3. The CDR3: CASSETGSFNQPQHF. In nucleotides, the CDR3 is TGTGCCAGCTCAGAAACAGGTTCCTTCAATCAGCCCCAGCATTTT.

The chain has TRBV6-7 and TRBJ2-7; 10 bases agree with TRBD2. TRBV6-7 is placed among ORFs of uncertain function. The trim removed 2 bases at V and 0 bases at J, leaving 10 bases unmatched. The CDR3 consists of 18 residues. The CDR3 protein is CASSYSFRGLAYSYEQYF. The CDR3 region has the DNA TGTGCCAGCAGTTACAGCTTCCGGGGACTAGCGTACTCCTACGAGCAGTACTTC.

The genes are TRBV29-1 and TRBJ2-7, with D perhaps TRBD2 (6 bases). CDR1 is SQVTM, CDR2 ANQGSEA, per germline. V shed 5 bases and J shed 2 bases, with 10 bases lying between them. The CDR3 spans 12 residues. The chain's CDR3 is CSVSERAYEQYF. Here the CDR3 DNA reads TGCAGCGTTTCGGAGCGGGCCTACGAGCAGTACTTC.

V is TRBV7-2 and J is TRBJ1-1; 9 nucleotides match TRBD1. The germline V gene encodes CDR1 SGHTA and CDR2 FQGNSA. J lost 5 bases, V lost 3 bases, and 4 bases had no gene match. CDR3 size: 14 residues. Here the CDR3 DNA reads TGTGCCAGCAGCTTGGGACAGGGTGTAACTGAAGCTTTCTTT. This translates into CASSLGQGVTEAFF.

A word on this clone: The DNA is left out, because the CDR3 cannot be placed on it with certainty; the CDR3 is given as TCRdb lists it. V usage is TRBV28 and J usage is TRBJ2-5; the table's D gene call, TRBD1, was not cross checked with the DNA. Germline V gene data show CDR1 as MDHEN and CDR2 as SYDVKM. From its first to its last residue, the CDR3 has 16 amino acids. This chain's CDR3 is CASSSSIGGAAETQYF.

This clone was counted a single time. The chain carries TRBV25-1 and TRBJ1-2, with D perhaps matching TRBD1 (5 bases). This CDR3 has 13 amino acids. CDR1 and CDR2 from the germline V gene are MGHDK and SYGVNS. Trimming took off 4 bases at V and 6 bases at J, with 12 bases between the two ends. The CDR3: CASSGGALHGYTF. Written as DNA, the CDR3 is TGTGCCAGCAGTGGTGGGGCTTTACATGGCTACACCTTC.

This chain links TRBV30 with TRBJ2-7; D gene uncertain. This CDR3 is 14 amino acids long. V was trimmed by 4 bases and J by 2 bases, leaving 15 bases between them. Germline assignment: CDR1 GTSNPN and CDR2 SVGIG (reference sequence). CDR3 residues: CAWTQLRPPYEQYF. Here the CDR3 DNA reads TGTGCCTGGACTCAGCTGAGGCCCCCCTACGAGCAGTACTTC.

The V and J genes are TRBV5-8 and TRBJ2-1; 9 nucleotides match TRBD1. The CDR3 runs 15 residues. Germline trimming cut 9 bases from V and 9 bases from J; bases unmatched to any gene: 16. Germline CDR1 is SGHTS and CDR2 is YDEGEE. CDR3 sequence (DNA): TGTGCCACGAACTATCTGGGACAGGGAATTATTGAGCAGTTCTTC. The encoded protein is CATNYLGQGIIEQFF.

This chain uses TRBV14 with TRBJ1-5; D might be TRBD1 (6 bases). The ends were cut back, 4 bases at V and 7 bases at J, with 14 bases in the middle. The CDR3 sequence is 14 residues long. Germline V gives CDR1 SGHDN, CDR2 FVKESK. CDR3 DNA sequence: TGTGCCAGCAGCCGGTCAGGGGTTGGGCAGCCCCAGCATTTT. It codes for CASSRSGVGQPQHF. Looking up the rest from reference TRBV14 and TRBJ1-5 gives the full variable domain: EAGVTQFPSHSVIEKGQTVTLRCDPISGHDNLYWYRRVMGKEIKFLLHFVKESKQDESGMPNNRFLAERTGGTYSTLKVQPAELEDSGVYFCASSRSGVGQPQHFGDGTRLSIL.

This clone was seen only once. The chain employs TRBV3-1 (or the pseudogene TRBV3-2) and TRBJ2-1; the D gene is possibly TRBD1 (6 bases). The V gene lost 2 bases and the J gene lost 4 bases, with 24 bases spanning the gap. Germline V lookup: CDR1 LGHDT, CDR2 YNNKEL (reference sequence). This CDR3 is built from 19 residues. The CDR3 sequence: CASSQWRGQLLRLYNEQFF. The CDR3, as DNA: TGTGCCAGCAGCCAATGGAGAGGACAGTTACTTAGGTTATACAATGAGCAGTTCTTC.

The gene calls are TRBV28 and TRBJ2-7, with TRBD1 identical over 8 bases. Germline values: CDR1 MDHEN, CDR2 SYDVKM. V lost 6 bases and J lost 7; bases outside the gene matches: 20. CDR3 size: 17 residues. The CDR3 DNA reads TGTGCCAGCAGGATTAACAGGGGGAAGGTCTCTGAGAAAGAGCAGTACTTC. Residues: CASRINRGKVSEKEQYF.

The CDR3 DNA is TGTGCCAGCAGCTCCGTCACCGGGGAGCTGTTTTTT. It encodes CASSSVTGELFF. The chain uses TRBV7-3 and TRBJ2-2, with D uncertain. CDR1 is SGHTA, CDR2 FQGTGA, per germline. V lost 4 bases, J lost 4 bases, and 4 bases lay in between. This CDR3 comprises 12 residues.

The chain uses TRBV5-6 and TRBJ1-1, with no clear D. V dropped 1 base and J dropped 3 bases, with 7 bases sitting between them. The CDR3 spans 13 residues. Germline CDR1 and CDR2: SGHDT and YYEEEE. This CDR3 is CASSLSPHTEAFF. CDR3 coding DNA: TGTGCCAGCAGCTTGAGCCCCCACACTGAAGCTTTCTTT.

The chain uses TRBV7-2 and TRBJ2-2; D is possibly TRBD1 (5 bases). Germline loops: CDR1 SGHTA, CDR2 FQGNSA. The CDR3 is 16 residues long. V was shortened by 2 bases and J by 0 bases, with 10 bases between the two germline ends. CDR3 amino acids: CASSLRGLANTGELFF. CDR3 in DNA: TGTGCCAGCAGCTTAAGGGGTCTAGCGAACACCGGGGAGCTGTTTTTT.

V and J are TRBV6-6 and TRBJ1-5; a weak D match, TRBD1 (6 bases). Germline V gene data show CDR1 as MNHNY and CDR2 as SVGAGI (reference sequence). This CDR3 has 16 amino acids. V lost 5 bases to trimming and J lost 0 bases, with 14 bases between them. As DNA, the CDR3 is TGTGCCAGCAGTCAAAACAGGGCGTCTAGCAATCAGCCCCAGCATTTT. Residues: CASSQNRASSNQPQHF.

A remark on this clone: The junction and the germline gene differ at one end; a read error may be behind it. The rearrangement links TRBV11-2 to TRBJ2-7; TRBD2 might be the D (6 bases). The CDR3 is 13 residues long. CDR1 and CDR2 from the germline V gene are SGHAT and FQNNGV. CDR3 residues: CASSLVPERAPSF. CDR3 sequence (DNA): TGTGCCAGCAGCTTAGTCCCTGAGCGGGCGCCTTCATTC. The complete variable domain, with remaining parts taken from reference TRBV11-2 and TRBJ2-7, reads EAGVAQSPRYKIIEKRQSVAFWCNPISGHATLYWYQQILGQGPKLLIQFQNNGVVDDSQLPKDRFSAERLKGVDSTLKIQPAKLEDSAVYLCASSLVPERAPSFGPGTRLTVT.